This T cell receptor (beta chain) was sequenced in a study of blood T cell repertoires in COVID-19. Across the whole study: COVID-19 samples, acute and convalescent, were from the United States, Italy and Spain. From T cells, B-cell-depleted T cells, or PBMCs came the material, which was cDNA or gDNA.

Per the original data handling: From reference gene primer amplification, estimates of nucleated cell counts were derived. Clones were sequenced by immunoSEQ multiplex PCR, and TCRdb holds only the in-frame ones, with some missing. V and J calls and clone size come straight from that table; D and trimming were deduced from the DNA. The sample has some 280,000 clones, about nine tenths seen once. There are 16 residues in the CDR3. Germline CDR1 reads SGHTS; CDR2 reads YDEGEE. V was trimmed by 4 bases and J by 0 bases, leaving 11 bases between them. Source material: peripheral blood. This rearrangement joins TRBV5-8 to TRBJ2-6; D is undetermined. This sequence was found in a woman in her 30s with active or convalescent COVID-19. The CDR3 region is CASSLRLSSGANVLTF. DNA of the CDR3: TGTGCCAGCAGCCTCCGACTTAGCTCTGGGGCCAACGTCCTGACTTTC.